The TCR beta chain under discussion was sequenced for a study of shared clonotypes between healthy human individuals. Study results and limitations: Relative to clonotypes present in all four donors, those not shared had lower generation probabilities. Naive subsets generally had larger estimated richness than memory subsets. Some naive CD4 clonotypes, about 5%, turned up in common across several donors.

This CDR3 is 13 amino acids long. V lost 0 bases, J lost 3 bases, and 6 bases lay in between. Germline CDR1 is KGHSH and CDR2 is LQKENI. This clone has more than one count but fewer than ten. Its cognate antigen is unknown. The sample has other DNA sequences that encode this CDR3 too. TCRdb's table, derived via immunoSEQ multiplex PCR, lists solely in-frame clones and lacks some. The data contain about 1 million clones, approximately 72% of them singletons. The V gene is TRBV18, the J gene TRBJ2-7; D unclear. The sequence was obtained from a man between 18 and 35 years old in good health. The sequenced sample consisted of memory CD4+ T cells sorted from blood. The subset is: CD45RA-negative fraction. CDR3 sequence reads: CASSPPSSYEQYF. DNA for the CDR3: TGTGCCAGCTCACCACCGTCGAGCTACGAGCAGTACTTC. Complete variable domain (other parts from reference TRBV18 and TRBJ2-7): NAGVMQNPRHLVRRRGQEARLRCSPMKGHSHVYWYRQLPEEGLKFMVYLQKENIIDESGMPKERFSAEFPKEGPSILRIQQVVRGDSAAYFCASSPPSSYEQYFGPGTRLTVT.